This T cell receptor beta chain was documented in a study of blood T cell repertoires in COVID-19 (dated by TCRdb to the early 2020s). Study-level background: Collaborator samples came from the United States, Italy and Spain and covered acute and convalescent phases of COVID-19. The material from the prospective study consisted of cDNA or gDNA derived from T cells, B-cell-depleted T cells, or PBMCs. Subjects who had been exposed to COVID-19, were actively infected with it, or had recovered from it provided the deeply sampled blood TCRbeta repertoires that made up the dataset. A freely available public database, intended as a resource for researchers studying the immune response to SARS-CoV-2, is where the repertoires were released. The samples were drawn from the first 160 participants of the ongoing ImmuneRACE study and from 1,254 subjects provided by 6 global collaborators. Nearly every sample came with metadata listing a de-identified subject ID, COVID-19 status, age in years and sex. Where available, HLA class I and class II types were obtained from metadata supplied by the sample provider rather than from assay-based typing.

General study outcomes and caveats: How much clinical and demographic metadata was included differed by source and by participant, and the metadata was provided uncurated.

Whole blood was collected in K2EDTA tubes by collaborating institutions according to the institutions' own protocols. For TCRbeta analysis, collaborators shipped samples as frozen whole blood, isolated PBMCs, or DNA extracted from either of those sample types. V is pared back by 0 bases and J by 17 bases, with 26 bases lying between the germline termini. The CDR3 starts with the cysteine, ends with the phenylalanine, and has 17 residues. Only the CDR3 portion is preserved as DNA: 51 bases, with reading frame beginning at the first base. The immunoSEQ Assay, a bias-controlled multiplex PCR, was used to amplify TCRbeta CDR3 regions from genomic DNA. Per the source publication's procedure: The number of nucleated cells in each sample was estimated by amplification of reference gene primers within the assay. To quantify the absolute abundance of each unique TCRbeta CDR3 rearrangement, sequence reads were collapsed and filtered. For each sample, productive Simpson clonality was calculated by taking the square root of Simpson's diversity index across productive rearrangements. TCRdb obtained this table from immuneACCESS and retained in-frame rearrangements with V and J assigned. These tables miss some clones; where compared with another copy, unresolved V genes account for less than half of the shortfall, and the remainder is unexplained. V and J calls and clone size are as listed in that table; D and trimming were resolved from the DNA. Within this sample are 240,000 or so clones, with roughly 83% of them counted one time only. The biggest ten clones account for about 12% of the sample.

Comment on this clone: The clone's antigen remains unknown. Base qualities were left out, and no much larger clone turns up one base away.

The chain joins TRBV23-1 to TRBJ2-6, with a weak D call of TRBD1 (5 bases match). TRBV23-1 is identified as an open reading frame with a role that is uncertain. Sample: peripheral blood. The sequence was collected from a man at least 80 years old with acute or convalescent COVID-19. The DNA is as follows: TGCGCCAGCAGTCAATCGGTTCCAGGGCTGGGGCCATCCCCGATGACTTTC. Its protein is CASSQSVPGLGPSPMTF.